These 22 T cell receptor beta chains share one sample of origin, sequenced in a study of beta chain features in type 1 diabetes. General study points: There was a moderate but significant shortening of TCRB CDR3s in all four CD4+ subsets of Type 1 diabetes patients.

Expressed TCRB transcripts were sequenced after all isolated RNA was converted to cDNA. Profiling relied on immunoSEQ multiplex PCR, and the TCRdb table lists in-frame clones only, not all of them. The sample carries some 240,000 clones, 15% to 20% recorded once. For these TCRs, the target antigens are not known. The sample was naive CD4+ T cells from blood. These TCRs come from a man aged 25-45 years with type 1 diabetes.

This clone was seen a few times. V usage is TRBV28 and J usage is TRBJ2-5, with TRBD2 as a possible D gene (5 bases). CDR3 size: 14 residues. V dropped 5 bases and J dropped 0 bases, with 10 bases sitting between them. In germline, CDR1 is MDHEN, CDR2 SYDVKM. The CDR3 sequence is CASSISGDQETQYF. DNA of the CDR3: TGTGCCAGCAGTATCTCCGGGGACCAAGAGACCCAGTACTTC.

The CDR3 nucleotides are TGCAGTGCTAGTCAGCTTCGCGAGCAGTACTTC. Residues: CSASQLREQYF. This chain uses TRBV20-1 with TRBJ2-7, with D unresolved. V lost 3 bases and J lost 6, with 9 bases in between. This CDR3 contains 11 residues. Germline V gives CDR1 DFQATT, CDR2 SNEGSKA (reference sequence).

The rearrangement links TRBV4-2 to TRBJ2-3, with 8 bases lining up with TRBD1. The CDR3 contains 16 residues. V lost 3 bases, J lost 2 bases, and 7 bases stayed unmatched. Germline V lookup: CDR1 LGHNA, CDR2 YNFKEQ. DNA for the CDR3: TGTGCCAGCAGCCACGGGACAGGAGACACCACAGATACGCAGTATTTT. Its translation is CASSHGTGDTTDTQYF.

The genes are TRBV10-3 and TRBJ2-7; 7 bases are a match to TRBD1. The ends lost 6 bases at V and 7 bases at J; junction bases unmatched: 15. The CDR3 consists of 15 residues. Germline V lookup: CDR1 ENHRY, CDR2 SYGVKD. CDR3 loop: CAISKHDGTDLEQYF. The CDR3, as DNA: TGTGCCATCAGCAAACACGATGGGACAGACCTGGAGCAGTACTTC.

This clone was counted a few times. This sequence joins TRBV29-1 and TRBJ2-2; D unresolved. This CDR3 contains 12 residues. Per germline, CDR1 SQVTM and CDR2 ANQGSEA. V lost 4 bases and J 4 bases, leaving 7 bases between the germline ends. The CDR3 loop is CSVGPVTGELFF. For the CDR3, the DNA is TGCAGCGTTGGCCCCGTCACCGGGGAGCTGTTTTTT.

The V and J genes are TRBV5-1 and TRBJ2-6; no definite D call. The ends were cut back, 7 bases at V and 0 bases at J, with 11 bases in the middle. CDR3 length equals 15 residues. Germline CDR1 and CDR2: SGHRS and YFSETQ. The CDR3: CASRDLSSGANVLTF. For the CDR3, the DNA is TGCGCCAGCCGCGACTTGAGCTCTGGGGCCAACGTCCTGACTTTC.

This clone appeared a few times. The CDR3 reads CASSDGTGRYF. In nucleotides, the CDR3 is TGTGCCAGCTCAGACGGGACAGGGAGGTACTTC. The chain uses TRBV18 and TRBJ2-5, with 9 nucleotides matching TRBD1. CDR1 and CDR2 from the germline V gene are KGHSH and LQKENI. V gave up 5 bases and J gave up 13 bases; unmatched junction bases: 5. The CDR3 has 11 amino acids.

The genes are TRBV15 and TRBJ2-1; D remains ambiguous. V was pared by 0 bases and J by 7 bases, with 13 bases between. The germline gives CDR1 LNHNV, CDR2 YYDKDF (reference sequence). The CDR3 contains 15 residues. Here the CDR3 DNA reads TGTGCCACCAGCAGAGATAGGCTTTTCAAGAATGAGCAGTTCTTC. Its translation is CATSRDRLFKNEQFF.

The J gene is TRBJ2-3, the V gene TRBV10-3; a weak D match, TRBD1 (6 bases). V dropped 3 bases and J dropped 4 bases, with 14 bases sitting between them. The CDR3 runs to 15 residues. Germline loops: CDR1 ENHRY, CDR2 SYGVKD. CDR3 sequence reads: CAISDRGESSDTQYF. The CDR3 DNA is TGTGCCATCAGTGACAGGGGAGAGTCTTCAGATACGCAGTATTTT.

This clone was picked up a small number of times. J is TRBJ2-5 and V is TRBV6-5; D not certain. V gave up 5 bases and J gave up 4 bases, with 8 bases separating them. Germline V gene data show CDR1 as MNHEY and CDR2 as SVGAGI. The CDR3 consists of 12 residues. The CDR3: CASSPSLETQYF. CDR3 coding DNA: TGTGCCAGCAGTCCCTCACTAGAGACCCAGTACTTC.

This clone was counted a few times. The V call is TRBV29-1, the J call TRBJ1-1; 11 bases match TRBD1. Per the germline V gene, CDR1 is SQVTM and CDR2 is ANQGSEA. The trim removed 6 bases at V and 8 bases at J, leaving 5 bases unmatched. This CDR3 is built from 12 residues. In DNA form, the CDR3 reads TGCAGCGTAGAGGACAGGGGGCGCGAAGCTTTCTTT. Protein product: CSVEDRGREAFF.

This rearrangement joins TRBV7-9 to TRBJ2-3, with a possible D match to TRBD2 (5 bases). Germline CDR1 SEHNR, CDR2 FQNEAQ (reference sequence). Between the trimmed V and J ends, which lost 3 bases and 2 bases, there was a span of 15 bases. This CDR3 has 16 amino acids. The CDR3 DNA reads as TGTGCCAGCAGCTTGGGAGACGGCAGTCCCACAGATACGCAGTATTTT. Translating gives CASSLGDGSPTDTQYF.

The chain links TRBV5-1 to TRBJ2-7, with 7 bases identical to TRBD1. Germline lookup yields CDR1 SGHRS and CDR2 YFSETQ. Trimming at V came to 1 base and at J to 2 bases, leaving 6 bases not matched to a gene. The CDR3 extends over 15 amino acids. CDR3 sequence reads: CASSLIPGQTYEQYF. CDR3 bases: TGCGCCAGCAGCTTGATACCGGGACAGACCTACGAGCAGTACTTC.

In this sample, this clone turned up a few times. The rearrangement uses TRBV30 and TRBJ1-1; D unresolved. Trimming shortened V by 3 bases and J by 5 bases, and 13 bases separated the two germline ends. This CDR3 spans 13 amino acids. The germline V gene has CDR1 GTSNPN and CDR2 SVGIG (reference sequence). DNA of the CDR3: TGTGCCTGGAGGCGTATGTGGCGGACTGAAGCTTTCTTT. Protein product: CAWRRMWRTEAFF.

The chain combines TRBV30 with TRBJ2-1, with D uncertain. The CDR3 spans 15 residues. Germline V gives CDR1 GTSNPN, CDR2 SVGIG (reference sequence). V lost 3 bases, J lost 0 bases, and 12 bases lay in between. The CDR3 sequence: CAWSRVPNSYNEQFF. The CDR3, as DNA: TGTGCCTGGAGCCGGGTACCAAACTCCTACAATGAGCAGTTCTTC.

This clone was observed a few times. CDR3 protein: CSVEESTDTQYF. The CDR3 coding sequence is TGCAGCGTTGAGGAGAGCACAGATACGCAGTATTTT. This chain links TRBV29-1 with TRBJ2-3; D gene ambiguous. Per germline, CDR1 SQVTM and CDR2 ANQGSEA. This CDR3 spans 12 amino acids. Trimming took 3 bases from V and 0 from J, leaving 4 bases between them.

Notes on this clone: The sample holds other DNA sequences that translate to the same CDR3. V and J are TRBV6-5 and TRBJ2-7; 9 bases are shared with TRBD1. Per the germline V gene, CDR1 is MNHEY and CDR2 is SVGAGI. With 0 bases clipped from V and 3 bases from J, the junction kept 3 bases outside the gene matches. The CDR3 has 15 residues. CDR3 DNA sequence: TGTGCCAGCAGTTACTCGGGGACAGGGTTCTACGAGCAGTACTTC. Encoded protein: CASSYSGTGFYEQYF.

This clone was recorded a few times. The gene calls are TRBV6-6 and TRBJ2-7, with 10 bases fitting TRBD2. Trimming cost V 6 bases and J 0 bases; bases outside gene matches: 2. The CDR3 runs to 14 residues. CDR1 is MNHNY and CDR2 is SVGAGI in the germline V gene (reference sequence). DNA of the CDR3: TGTGCCAGCAGGTTAGCGGGAGGCTCCTACGAGCAGTACTTC. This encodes CASRLAGGSYEQYF.

This CDR3 reads CASRPDTDTQYF. In DNA, the CDR3 is TGTGCCAGCAGGCCGGACACAGATACGCAGTATTTT. This chain joins TRBV7-2 and TRBJ2-3; D is uncertain. The CDR3 contains 12 residues. Per the germline V gene, CDR1 is SGHTA and CDR2 is FQGNSA. Trimming stripped 6 bases from V and 2 bases from J, with 6 bases between.

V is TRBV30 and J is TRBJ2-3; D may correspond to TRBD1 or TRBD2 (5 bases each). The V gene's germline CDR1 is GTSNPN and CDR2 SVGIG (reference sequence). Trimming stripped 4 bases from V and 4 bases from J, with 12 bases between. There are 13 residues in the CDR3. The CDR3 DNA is TGTGCCTGGACTCCTGGGGGTCCAGATACGCAGTATTTT. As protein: CAWTPGGPDTQYF.

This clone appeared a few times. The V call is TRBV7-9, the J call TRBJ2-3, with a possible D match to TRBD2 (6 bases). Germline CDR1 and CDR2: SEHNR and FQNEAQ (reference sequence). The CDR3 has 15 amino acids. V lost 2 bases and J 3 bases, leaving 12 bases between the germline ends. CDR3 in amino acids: CASSLFLRETDTQYF. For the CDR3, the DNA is TGTGCCAGCAGCTTATTTCTACGGGAGACAGATACGCAGTATTTT.

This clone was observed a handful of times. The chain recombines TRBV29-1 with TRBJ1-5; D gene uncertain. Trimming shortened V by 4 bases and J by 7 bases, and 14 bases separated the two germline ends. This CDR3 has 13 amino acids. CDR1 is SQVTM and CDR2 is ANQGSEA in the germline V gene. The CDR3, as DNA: TGCAGCGTTGGAGAGATCGGCATACAGCCCCAGCATTTT. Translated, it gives CSVGEIGIQPQHF.